The next 2 T cell receptor beta chains were all read from a single sample in a study of CD8+ T cells in alopecia areata. Sorting used CD4, CD8alpha, NKG2D, NKG2ACE and other markers on pooled cutaneous lymph node cells. The authors extracted RNA and reverse transcribed it into cDNA as the sequencing template. The table came from immunoSEQ multiplex PCR; TCRdb's copy has only in-frame clones and leaves some out. The profile covers some 18,000 clones, none occurring a single time. The sample consisted of CD8+ T cells sorted from a lymph node. The receptor set was obtained from a C3H/HeJ mouse with alopecia areata. For this strain, the MHC haplotype corresponds to H2-k.

In this sample, this clone turned up a few times. The gene names given are mouse names. The read comes to an end 4 residues before the CDR3 does, leaving the germline J gene to fill in the end. J is TRBJ1-1 and V is TRBV13-3; D is uncertain. Trimming took 1 base from V and 2 from J, leaving 6 bases between them. This CDR3 has 13 residues. CDR1 and CDR2 from the germline V gene are NNHDY and SYVADS. The CDR3 sequence is CASSDLSNTEVFF. The covered CDR3 bases are TGTGCCAGCAGTGATCTCAGCAACACA.

This clone turned up a few times. The gene names given are mouse names. The read terminates 4 residues ahead of where the CDR3 ends, so the germline J gene completes it. The sample holds other DNA sequences that translate to the same CDR3. This sequence joins TRBV19 and TRBJ2-7, with 11 bases that match TRBD2. Germline CDR1 FNHDT, CDR2 SITEND (reference sequence). The CDR3 runs to 14 residues. The CDR3 here is CASSITGGAYEQYF. Partial CDR3 DNA: TGTGCCAGCAGTATAACTGGGGGGGCGTAT.